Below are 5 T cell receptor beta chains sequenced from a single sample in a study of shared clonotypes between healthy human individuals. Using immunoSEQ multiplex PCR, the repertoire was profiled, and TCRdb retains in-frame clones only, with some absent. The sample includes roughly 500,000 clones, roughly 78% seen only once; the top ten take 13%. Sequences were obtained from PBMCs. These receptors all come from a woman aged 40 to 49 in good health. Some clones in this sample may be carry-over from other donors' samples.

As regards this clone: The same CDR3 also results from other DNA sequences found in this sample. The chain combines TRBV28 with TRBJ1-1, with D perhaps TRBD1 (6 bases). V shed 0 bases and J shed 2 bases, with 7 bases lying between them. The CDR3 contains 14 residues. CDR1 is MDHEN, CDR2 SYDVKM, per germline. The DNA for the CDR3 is TGTGCCAGCAGTTTATGGGGGGGCAACACTGAAGCTTTCTTT. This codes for CASSLWGGNTEAFF.

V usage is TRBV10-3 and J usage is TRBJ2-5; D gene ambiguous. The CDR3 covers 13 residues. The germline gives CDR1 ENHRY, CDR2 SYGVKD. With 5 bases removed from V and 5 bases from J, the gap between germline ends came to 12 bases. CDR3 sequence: CAISSPNTETQYF. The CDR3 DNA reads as TGTGCCATCAGTAGCCCAAATACCGAGACCCAGTACTTC.

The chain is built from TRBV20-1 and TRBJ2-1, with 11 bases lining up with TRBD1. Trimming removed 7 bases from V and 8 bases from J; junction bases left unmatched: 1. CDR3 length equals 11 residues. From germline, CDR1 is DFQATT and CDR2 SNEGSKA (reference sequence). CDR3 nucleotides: TGCAGTGGGGACAGGGGGGATGAGCAGTTCTTC. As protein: CSGDRGDEQFF.

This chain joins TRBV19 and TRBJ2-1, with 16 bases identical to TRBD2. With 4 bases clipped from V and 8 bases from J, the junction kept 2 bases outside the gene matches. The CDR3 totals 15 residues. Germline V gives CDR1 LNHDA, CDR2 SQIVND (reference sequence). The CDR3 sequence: CASSKGLAGGYEQFF. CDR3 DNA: TGTGCCAGTAGTAAGGGACTAGCGGGAGGGTATGAGCAGTTCTTC.

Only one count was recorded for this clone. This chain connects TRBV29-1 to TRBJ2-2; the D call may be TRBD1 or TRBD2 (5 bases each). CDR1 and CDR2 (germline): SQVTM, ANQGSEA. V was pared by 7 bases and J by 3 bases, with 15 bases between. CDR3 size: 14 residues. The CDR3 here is CSAEVRGDTGELFF. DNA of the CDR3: TGCAGCGCCGAAGTTAGGGGAGACACCGGGGAGCTGTTTTTT.